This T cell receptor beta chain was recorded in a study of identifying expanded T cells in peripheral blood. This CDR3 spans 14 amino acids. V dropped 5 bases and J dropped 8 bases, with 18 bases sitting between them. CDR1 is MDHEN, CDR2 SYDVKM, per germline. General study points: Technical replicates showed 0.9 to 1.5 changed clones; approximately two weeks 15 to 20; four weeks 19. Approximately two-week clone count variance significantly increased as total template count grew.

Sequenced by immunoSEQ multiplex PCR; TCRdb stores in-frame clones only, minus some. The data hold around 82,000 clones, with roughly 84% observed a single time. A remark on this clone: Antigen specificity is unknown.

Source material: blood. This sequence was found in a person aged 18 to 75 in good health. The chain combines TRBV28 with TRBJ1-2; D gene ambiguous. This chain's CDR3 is CASSIPPRSSGYTF. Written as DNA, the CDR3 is TGTGCCAGCAGTATACCTCCTCGGTCCTCGGGCTACACCTTC.